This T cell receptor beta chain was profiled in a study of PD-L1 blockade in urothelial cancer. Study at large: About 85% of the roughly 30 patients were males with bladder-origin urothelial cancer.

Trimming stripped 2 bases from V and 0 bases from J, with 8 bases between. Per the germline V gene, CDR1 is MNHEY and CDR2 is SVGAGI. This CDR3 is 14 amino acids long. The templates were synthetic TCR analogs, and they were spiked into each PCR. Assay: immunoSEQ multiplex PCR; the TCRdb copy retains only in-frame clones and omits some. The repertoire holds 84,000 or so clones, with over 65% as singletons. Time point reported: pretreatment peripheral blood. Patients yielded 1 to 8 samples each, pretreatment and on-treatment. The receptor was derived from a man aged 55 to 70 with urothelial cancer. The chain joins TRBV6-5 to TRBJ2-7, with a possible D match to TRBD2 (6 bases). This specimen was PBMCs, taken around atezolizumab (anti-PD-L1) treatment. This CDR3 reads CASSYTGGSYEQYF. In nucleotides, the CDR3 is TGTGCCAGCAGTTACACCGGGGGCTCCTACGAGCAGTACTTC.